At least ten counts were recorded for the clone carrying this T cell receptor (beta chain). Two-round multiplex PCR, the amplification method, yielded TCR beta CDR3 from genomic DNA. TRBV and TRBJ genes each had their own specific primers in first-round PCR. MiXCR was run by TCRdb on the multiplex PCR reads, yielding one entry per CDR3 protein. The sample records 31,000 or so distinct CDR3 sequences, 35% to 45% being singletons. The sample originates from a study of prognosis after radiotherapy for stage I lung cancer. Study-level background: All of the patients with non-small cell lung cancer, including fewer than 10 who had refused surgery, were considered to be medically inoperable.

This CDR3 has 14 residues. Germline CDR1 is DFQATT and CDR2 is SNEGSKA (reference sequence). V trimming: 2 bases; J trimming: 11 bases; junction bases outside the gene matches: 11. This receptor was obtained from a donor over 45 with non-small cell lung cancer. The J gene is TRBJ2-2, the V gene TRBV20-1; 7 nucleotides align to TRBD2. The sample here was PBMCs, taken before or after stereotactic body radiation therapy (not recorded which). In nucleotides, the CDR3 is TGCAGTGCTAGATCGCCAGCGGGGTTCATTGAGCTGTTTTTT. Translating it yields CSARSPAGFIELFF.